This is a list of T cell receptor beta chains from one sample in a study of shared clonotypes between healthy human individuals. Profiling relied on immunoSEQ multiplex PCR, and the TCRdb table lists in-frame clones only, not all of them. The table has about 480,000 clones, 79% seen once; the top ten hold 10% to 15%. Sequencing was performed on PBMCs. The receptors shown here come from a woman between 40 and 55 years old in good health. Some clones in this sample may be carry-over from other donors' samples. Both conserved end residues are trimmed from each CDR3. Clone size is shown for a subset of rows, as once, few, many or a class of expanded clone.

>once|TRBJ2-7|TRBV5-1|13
ASSLGSGSTYEQY
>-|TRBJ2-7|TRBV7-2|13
ASSLGLAGAYEQY
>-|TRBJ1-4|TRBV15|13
ATSRVAGTGAKLF
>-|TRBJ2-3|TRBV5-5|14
ASSPGGQGSTDTQY
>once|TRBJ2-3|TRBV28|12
ASSLSRGTDTQY
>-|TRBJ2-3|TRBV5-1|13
ASSLSNPGTDTQY
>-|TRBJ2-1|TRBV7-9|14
ASSLWIAGPVNEQF
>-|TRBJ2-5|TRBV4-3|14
ASSQDGRGHLETQY
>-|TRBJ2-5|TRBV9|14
ASSPDGQADRETQY
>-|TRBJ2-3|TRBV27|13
ASSSPTSGTDTQY
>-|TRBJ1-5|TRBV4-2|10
ASSPTGGPQH
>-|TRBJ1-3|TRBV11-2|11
ASSSSSGNTIY
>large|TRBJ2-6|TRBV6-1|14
ASSELDFSGANVLT
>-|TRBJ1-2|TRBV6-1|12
ASSEDAGYYGYT
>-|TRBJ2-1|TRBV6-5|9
ASTRGDEQF
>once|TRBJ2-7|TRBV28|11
ASKAGAPYEQY
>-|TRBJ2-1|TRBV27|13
ASSLFVAGAGEQF
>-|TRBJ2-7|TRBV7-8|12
ASSLVGTSYEQY
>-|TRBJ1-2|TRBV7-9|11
ASSLDTGYGYT
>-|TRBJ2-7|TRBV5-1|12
ASSLAQGPYEQY
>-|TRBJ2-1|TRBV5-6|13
ASSSLASSYNEQF
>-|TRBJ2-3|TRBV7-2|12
ASSLVASTDTQY
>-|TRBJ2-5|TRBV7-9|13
ASSPNPGAEETQY
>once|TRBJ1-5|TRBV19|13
ASTPWEGGNQPQH
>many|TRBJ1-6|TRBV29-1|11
SVLPRDDSPLH
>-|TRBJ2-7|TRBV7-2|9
ASSETYEQY
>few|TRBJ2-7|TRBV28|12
ASSLLRGGYEQY
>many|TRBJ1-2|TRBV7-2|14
ASSLEAMDTNYGYT
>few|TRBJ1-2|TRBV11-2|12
ASSFTGGAGGYT
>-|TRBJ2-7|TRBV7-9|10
ASSLDMTEQY
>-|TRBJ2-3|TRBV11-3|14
ASSLDRGLAGSTQY
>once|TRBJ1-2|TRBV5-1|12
ASSPGGWDYGYT
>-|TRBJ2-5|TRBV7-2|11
ASSFGVSETQY
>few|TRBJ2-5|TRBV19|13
ASSIAHGYQETQY
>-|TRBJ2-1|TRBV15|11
ATRLAGGVEQF
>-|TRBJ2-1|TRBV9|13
ASSVGAPAYNEQF
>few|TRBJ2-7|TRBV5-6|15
ASCPWTAQTVPYEQY
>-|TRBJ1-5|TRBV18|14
ASSDQGADSNQPQH
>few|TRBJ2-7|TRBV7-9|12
ASSSKLAVYEQY
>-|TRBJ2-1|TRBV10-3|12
AIGTSGSYNEQF
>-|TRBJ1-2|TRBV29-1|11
SVEARQFYGYT
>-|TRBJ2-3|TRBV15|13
ATSKGLAGRHTQY
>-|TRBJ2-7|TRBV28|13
ASSYRDRGTYEQY
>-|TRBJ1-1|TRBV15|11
ATSREGATEAF
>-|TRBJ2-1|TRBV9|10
ASSGIGLEQF
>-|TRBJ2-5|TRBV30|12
ASQSSGMGETQY
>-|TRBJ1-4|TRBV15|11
ATSPPGLEKLF
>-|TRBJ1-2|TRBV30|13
ACLWGSGEVHGYT
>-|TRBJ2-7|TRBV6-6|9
ASSYGGEQY
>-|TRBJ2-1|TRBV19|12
ASSTTGTYNEQF
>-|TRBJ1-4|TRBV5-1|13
ASSLGGQNHEKLF
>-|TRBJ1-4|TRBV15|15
ATSRPRWGSGGEKLF
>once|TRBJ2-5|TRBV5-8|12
ASSEQVAQETQY
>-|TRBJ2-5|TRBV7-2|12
ASSLGLAAYSLY
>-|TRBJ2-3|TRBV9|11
ASSVNSPDTQY
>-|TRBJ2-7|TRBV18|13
ASSRQGGHVSEQY
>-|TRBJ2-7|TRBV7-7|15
ASSFPLAGGEFYEQY